Below, one TCR beta chain is given with its context. The antigen is undetermined. The sample is drawn from a study of early stage breast cancer tumors. Study-wide results and limits: Compared with adjacent normal breast tissue, tumors showed 2 to 2.5-fold greater T cell density and higher clonality. Commonly generated sequences made up most enriched TCRB sequences shared between patients.

Blood replicates held 0.5 ug DNA, tumor or normal breast roughly 1.5 ug, two each. Produced via immunoSEQ multiplex PCR; TCRdb's table is partial and in-frame only. The repertoire holds some 30,000 clones, around four fifths seen once, with about a tenth in the top ten. The TCR comes from a person between 50 and 60 years old with breast cancer. The specimen sequenced was blood.

CDR3 bases: TGCGCCAGCAGCCCAGACCCAGGGCTCTACGAGCAGTACTTC. Amino acid sequence: CASSPDPGLYEQYF. The chain joins TRBV4-3 to TRBJ2-7; D is perhaps TRBD1 (5 bases). The V end lost 4 bases, the J end lost 3 bases, and 13 bases lay between the germline ends. The CDR3 spans 14 residues. Germline-derived CDR1 and CDR2 are LGHNA and YSLEER.